The 9 T cell receptor beta chains presented below share a single source sample, sequenced in a study of Ad26.COV2.S vaccination and SARS-CoV-2 variants (dated by TCRdb to about 2021). Read against the paper, the sample's treatment or condition label means: about 20 received Ad26.COV2.S at low or high dose, single or two shots; roughly five received placebo; per-sample allocation not given. For vaccine and placebo recipients, the sequenced repertoires came from samples collected on day 63 after the first injection. The library was built by means of the immunoSEQ multiplex PCR assay. TCRdb took over this immuneACCESS table, retaining in-frame rearrangements with V and J assigned. Such tables are incomplete; in checked studies, under half of the missing clones stem from an unresolved V gene, and the remainder is unexplained. This sample has 320,000 or so clones in its table, and 75% to 90% of those were observed once. Of the sample, approximately 5.8% is held by the ten largest clones.

The sequenced sample was peripheral blood, obtained in a trial of Ad26.COV2.S vaccine versus placebo. The source of these receptors is a person between 18 and 60 years old who received the Ad26.COV2.S COVID-19 vaccine or a placebo.

The chain uses TRBV28 and TRBJ2-5; unclear D gene. From germline, CDR1 is MDHEN and CDR2 SYDVKM. The V and J ends lost 5 bases and 7 bases respectively, with 8 bases between them. The CDR3 is 11 amino acids. The CDR3 region has the DNA TGTGCCAGCAGTGCCCCCCCGACCCAGTACTTC. Translating it yields CASSAPPTQYF.

The chain employs TRBV27 and TRBJ2-5, with D unclear. Trimming pared 8 bases from V and 0 bases from J, leaving 10 bases between. This CDR3 comprises 13 residues. The germline V gene has CDR1 MNHEY and CDR2 SMNVEV (reference sequence). The CDR3 region has the DNA TGTGCCAGCTCCACCCACTACCAAGAGACCCAGTACTTC. This encodes CASSTHYQETQYF.

The chain has TRBV23-1 and TRBJ1-5, with TRBD1 identical over 10 bases. TRBV23-1 is reported as an ORF; its role is uncertain. The CDR3 is made up of 18 amino acids. V lost 0 bases and J lost 1; bases outside the gene matches: 6. The CDR3 region has the DNA TGCGCCAGCAGTCAATCTGAGGACAGGGGGGGAAGCAATCAGCCCCAGCATTTT. It codes for CASSQSEDRGGSNQPQHF.

V gene TRBV6-5 combines with J gene TRBJ1-2; D ambiguous. Germline CDR1 and CDR2: MNHEY and SVGAGI. The CDR3 covers 15 residues. V was cut by 4 bases and J by 0 bases, with 12 bases left in between. DNA for the CDR3: TGTGCCAGCAGTTCCCCCGGGTCCGCTAACTATGGCTACACCTTC. This translates into CASSSPGSANYGYTF.

This rearrangement joins TRBV19 to TRBJ1-1; no clear D gene. The germline CDR1 and CDR2 sequences are LNHDA and SQIVND (reference sequence). CDR3 length: 15 amino acids. V was trimmed by 7 bases and J by 1 base, leaving 16 bases between them. CDR3 protein: CASIGLSVSNTEAFF. The CDR3 DNA reads as TGTGCCAGTATTGGTCTCTCAGTGTCGAACACTGAAGCTTTCTTT.

This clone was recorded once. This rearrangement joins TRBV6-5 to TRBJ1-5, with a possible D match to TRBD1 (6 bases). Germline CDR1 and CDR2: MNHEY and SVGAGI. Between the trimmed V and J ends, which lost 7 bases and 7 bases, there was a span of 14 bases. The CDR3 runs to 13 residues. CDR3 DNA: TGTGCCAGCACCGACAGGACCGGACAGCCCCAGCATTTT. Its protein product is CASTDRTGQPQHF.

In DNA, the CDR3 is TGTGCTAGTGCCGAAGGAGGGGCGCTGGGCTACACCTTC. Amino acids: CASAEGGALGYTF. The chain uses TRBV12-5 and TRBJ1-2, with a possible D match to TRBD1 (5 bases). This CDR3 has 13 residues. Trimming took off 7 bases at V and 8 bases at J, with 17 bases between the two ends. Germline values: CDR1 LGHNT, CDR2 FRNRAP.

The chain uses TRBV15 and TRBJ1-4; no reliable D call. Germline V gene lookup returns CDR1 LNHNV and CDR2 YYDKDF (reference sequence). The CDR3 has 14 amino acids. Deletions cut 3 bases from V and 0 bases from J, with 5 bases between. The CDR3 spells CATSSIATNEKLFF. CDR3 DNA sequence: TGTGCCACCAGCAGTATTGCAACTAATGAAAAACTGTTTTTT.

This clone has just a few counts. This chain connects TRBV6-5 to TRBJ2-1; D is possibly TRBD1 (6 bases). Trimming removed 6 bases at V and 5 bases at J, with 14 bases between. The CDR3 extends over 14 amino acids. The V gene's germline CDR1 is MNHEY and CDR2 SVGAGI. CDR3 bases: TGTGCCAGCAGATCGAAGACAGGAGACAATGAGCAGTTCTTC. Protein sequence: CASRSKTGDNEQFF.